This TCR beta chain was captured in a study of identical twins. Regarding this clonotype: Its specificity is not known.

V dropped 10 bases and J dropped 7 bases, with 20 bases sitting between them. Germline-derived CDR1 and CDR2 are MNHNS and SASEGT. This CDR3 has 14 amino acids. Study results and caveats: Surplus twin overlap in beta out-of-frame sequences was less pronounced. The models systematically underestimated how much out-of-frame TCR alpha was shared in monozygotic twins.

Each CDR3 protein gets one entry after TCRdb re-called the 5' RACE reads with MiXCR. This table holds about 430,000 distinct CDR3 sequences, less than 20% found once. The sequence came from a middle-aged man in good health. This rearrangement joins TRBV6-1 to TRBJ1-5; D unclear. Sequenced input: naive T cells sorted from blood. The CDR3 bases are TGTGCCACCACCTTACATGTCACCGAACAGCCCCAGCATTTT. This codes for CATTLHVTEQPQHF.